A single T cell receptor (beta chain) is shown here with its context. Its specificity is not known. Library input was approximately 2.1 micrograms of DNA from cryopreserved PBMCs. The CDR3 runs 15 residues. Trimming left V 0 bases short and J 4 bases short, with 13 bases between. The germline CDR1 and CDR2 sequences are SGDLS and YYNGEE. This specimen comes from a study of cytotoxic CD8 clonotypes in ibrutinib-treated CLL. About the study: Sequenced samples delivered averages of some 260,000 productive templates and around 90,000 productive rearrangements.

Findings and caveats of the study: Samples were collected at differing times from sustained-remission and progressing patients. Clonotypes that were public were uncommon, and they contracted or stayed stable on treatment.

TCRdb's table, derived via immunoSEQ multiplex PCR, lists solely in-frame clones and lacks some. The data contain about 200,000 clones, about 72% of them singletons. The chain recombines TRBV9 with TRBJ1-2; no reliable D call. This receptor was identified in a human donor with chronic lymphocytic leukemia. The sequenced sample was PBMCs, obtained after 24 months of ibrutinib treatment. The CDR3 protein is CASSVESRFPYGYTF. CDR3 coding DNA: TGTGCCAGCAGCGTAGAGTCTCGGTTCCCCTATGGCTACACCTTC.